The next 27 T cell receptor beta chains were all read from a single sample in a study of CD8 T cells in ankylosing spondylitis (TCRdb year 2017). Libraries were built with 5' RACE. The sample was run on an Illumina HiSeq 2500. TCRdb itself trimmed the public reads at Q25 with fastp, ran MiXCR and retained productive beta chains. Each record represents a unique CDR3 protein, reported with the most common genes and DNA among its rows. This sample lists 150,000 to 200,000 distinct CDR3 sequences; 10% to 15% were detected once. Clones ranked in the top ten supply about 11% of the sample. Sequencing used blood, either unsorted or a sorted T cell fraction (not recorded which). These receptor sequences come from a female donor with ankylosing spondylitis or in good health (not recorded which).

The V call is TRBV7-2, the J call TRBJ1-2; no clear D gene. The CDR3 has 11 amino acids. V lost 8 bases to trimming and J lost 4 bases, with 8 bases between them. CDR1 and CDR2 (germline): SGHTA, FQGNSA. CDR3 amino acids: CASRTVYGYTF. The DNA for the CDR3 is TGTGCCAGCCGCACAGTCTATGGCTACACCTTC.

This clonotype has at least ten counts. As DNA, the CDR3 is TGTGCCAGCAACGTCGACGGTTTCAATGAGCAGTTCTTC. It translates to CASNVDGFNEQFF. The J gene is TRBJ2-1, the V gene TRBV9; D is uncertain. Trimming took off 6 bases at V and 6 bases at J, with 13 bases between the two ends. This CDR3 comprises 13 residues. CDR1 is SGDLS and CDR2 is YYNGEE in the germline V gene.

J is TRBJ2-7 and V is TRBV7-2; D not resolved. The germline V gene encodes CDR1 SGHTA and CDR2 FQGNSA. The V end was cut by 1 base, the J end by 6 bases, with 13 bases between. The CDR3 runs to 14 residues. The DNA of the CDR3 is TGTGCCAGCAGCTTAGAGCAAAGTGTGGGCGAGCAGTACTTC. Translation gives CASSLEQSVGEQYF.

The rearrangement joins TRBV27 to TRBJ1-1; D call uncertain. CDR1 is MNHEY, CDR2 SMNVEV, per germline (reference sequence). The CDR3 covers 14 residues. Trimming removed 6 bases at V and 4 bases at J, with 15 bases between. CDR3 nucleotides: TGTGCCAGCAGGGACTACATGGCCGGCACTGAAGCTTTCTTT. Its translation is CASRDYMAGTEAFF.

This chain uses TRBV28 with TRBJ2-6, with 7 bases fitting TRBD1. Germline CDR1 and CDR2: MDHEN and SYDVKM. The CDR3 covers 16 residues. J was trimmed by 0 bases and V by 2 bases; bases with no gene match: 1. CDR3 region: CASSLRGPSGANVLTF. DNA of the CDR3: TGTGCCAGCAGTTTAAGGGGGCCCTCTGGGGCCAACGTCCTGACTTTC.

The chain uses TRBV6-2 or TRBV6-3 and TRBJ2-7; 9 bases are a match to TRBD2. This CDR3 contains 17 residues. V shed 0 bases and J 0 bases; nucleotides not matched to a gene: 6. From germline, CDR1 is MNHEY and CDR2 SVGEGT. The CDR3 protein is CASSYSKREDDSYEQYF. The CDR3 coding sequence is TGTGCCAGCAGTTACTCGAAGCGGGAGGATGACTCCTACGAGCAGTACTTC.

Details on this clonotype: No conserved phenylalanine or tryptophan ends this CDR3, so it is likely a read error. The V and J genes are TRBV29-1 and TRBJ1-1; 10 bases are shared with TRBD1. Germline CDR1 SQVTM, CDR2 ANQGSEA. V was pared by 5 bases and J by 9 bases, with 9 bases of the junction left unmatched. This CDR3 contains 13 residues. Here the CDR3 reads CSVLRDRGPKAFL. For the CDR3, the DNA is TGCAGCGTTCTCCGGGACAGGGGCCCTAAAGCTTTCCTT.

The rearrangement uses TRBV20-1 and TRBJ2-3; 13 bases agree with TRBD2. After removal of 6 bases from V and 1 base from J, the junction contained 16 bases not matched to a gene. CDR3 length: 19 residues. The germline gives CDR1 DFQATT, CDR2 SNEGSKA (reference sequence). The CDR3 nucleotides are TGCAGTGCCAGCCCGGGACTAGCGGGATTCCGCCTCGGCACAGATACGCAGTATTTT. It yields the protein CSASPGLAGFRLGTDTQYF.

This clonotype has ten or more counts. The rearrangement joins TRBV9 to TRBJ2-1; 9 bases match TRBD2. The CDR3 runs 16 residues. Germline values: CDR1 SGDLS, CDR2 YYNGEE. The ends lost 4 bases at V and 2 bases at J; junction bases unmatched: 7. CDR3 DNA sequence: TGTGCCAGCAGCTTAAGGGCGGGAGGGACCTACAATGAGCAGTTCTTC. Translating it yields CASSLRAGGTYNEQFF.

The DNA for the CDR3 is TGTGCCAGCAGTTTGGTTCCTAGCGGCCACAATGAGCAGTTCTTC. Translated: CASSLVPSGHNEQFF. The gene calls are TRBV12-3 or TRBV12-4 and TRBJ2-1, with 7 bases fitting TRBD2. The CDR3 is 15 amino acids. Losses at the gene ends were 3 bases for V and 5 bases for J; bases not matched to a gene: 7.

This clonotype was recorded at least ten times. This rearrangement joins TRBV10-3 to TRBJ2-3; tentatively, D is TRBD2 (5 bases). This CDR3 is 14 amino acids long. The V gene's germline CDR1 is ENHRY and CDR2 SYGVKD. Trimming stripped 9 bases from V and 1 base from J, with 14 bases between. The CDR3 protein is CAIVSAEGTDTQYF. CDR3 coding DNA: TGTGCCATTGTTAGCGCGGAGGGCACAGATACGCAGTATTTT.

There are many counts of this clonotype. The chain recombines TRBV12-3 or TRBV12-4 with TRBJ1-5; D gene ambiguous. The CDR3 covers 15 residues. Trimming stripped 5 bases from V and 1 base from J, with 12 bases between. In nucleotides, the CDR3 is TGTGCCAGCAGTCAGATGTGGGGAAGCAATCAGCCCCAGCATTTT. Its protein product is CASSQMWGSNQPQHF.

This clonotype was observed many times. CDR3 sequence (DNA): TGCGCCAGCAGCTTCGCCCGGACAGGGTACGAGCAGTACTTC. This translates into CASSFARTGYEQYF. V and J are TRBV5-1 and TRBJ2-7, with 8 bases aligning to TRBD1. Looked up from germline, CDR1 is SGHRS and CDR2 is YFSETQ. The CDR3 consists of 14 residues. The V segment lost 2 bases and the J segment 4 bases; nucleotides outside the gene matches: 5.

This clonotype was detected many times. The chain recombines TRBV20-1 with TRBJ1-1, with 10 bases matching TRBD1. This CDR3 region has 13 residues. Per the germline V gene, CDR1 is DFQATT and CDR2 is SNEGSKA (reference sequence). With V trimmed by 6 bases and J by 1 base, 2 bases remained unmatched. CDR3 sequence (DNA): TGCAGTGCCCGACAGGGGGCGAACACTGAAGCTTTCTTT. It is translated as CSARQGANTEAFF.

This clonotype was detected many times. The chain combines TRBV4-1 with TRBJ1-2, with 7 positions matching TRBD1. Germline V lookup: CDR1 MGHRA, CDR2 YSYEKL. This CDR3 comprises 15 residues. V lost 0 bases to trimming and J lost 3 bases; unmatched junction nucleotides: 4. The CDR3: CASSQEPGQYYGYTF. The CDR3 DNA is TGCGCCAGCAGCCAAGAACCGGGACAGTACTATGGCTACACCTTC.

The chain joins TRBV11-1 to TRBJ1-3; the D is unclear. The CDR3 covers 11 residues. The V end was cut by 3 bases, the J end by 8 bases, with 5 bases between. Germline lookup yields CDR1 SGHAT and CDR2 FQDESV (reference sequence). The CDR3 coding sequence is TGTGCCAGCAGCTTTCTGGACACCATATATTTT. Translation gives CASSFLDTIYF.

Ten or more counts support this clonotype. The J gene is TRBJ2-2, the V gene TRBV20-1; 7 bases match TRBD2. CDR1 DFQATT and CDR2 SNEGSKA come from the germline V gene (reference sequence). CDR3 length: 13 amino acids. With 7 bases clipped from V and 1 base from J, the junction kept 3 bases outside the gene matches. The CDR3 here is CSVRGRNTGELFF. The DNA of the CDR3 is TGCAGTGTCCGCGGGAGGAACACCGGGGAGCTGTTTTTT.

This clonotype came up a few times. The gene calls are TRBV12-3 or TRBV12-4 and TRBJ1-4; maybe TRBD1 (5 bases). Trimming shortened V by 6 bases and J by 5 bases, and 13 bases separated the two germline ends. This CDR3 region has 14 residues. The CDR3 DNA reads as TGTGCCAGCAGCCTACCGGGACTAAATGAAAAACTGTTTTTT. It translates to CASSLPGLNEKLFF.

Many counts were recorded for this clonotype. The V gene is TRBV6-2 or TRBV6-3, the J gene TRBJ2-2; weak D call: TRBD1 (6 bases). Germline V gene lookup returns CDR1 MNHEY and CDR2 SVGEGT. The ends were cut back, 2 bases at V and 3 bases at J, with 10 bases in the middle. The CDR3 is 15 amino acids. CDR3 nucleotide sequence: TGTGCCAGCAGTTACCCATACAGGGACACCGGGGAGCTGTTTTTT. Translated, it gives CASSYPYRDTGELFF.

The V call is TRBV29-1, the J call TRBJ1-2, with D uncertain. The CDR3 loop spans 12 amino acids. The V end was cut by 4 bases, the J end by 4 bases, with 10 bases between. The germline CDR1 and CDR2 sequences are SQVTM and ANQGSEA. Here the CDR3 DNA reads TGCAGCGTTGTCGTCGTGGGCTATGGCTACACCTTC. Protein product: CSVVVVGYGYTF.

The chain is built from TRBV18 and TRBJ2-1; D perhaps matches TRBD2 (6 bases). The CDR3 is made up of 16 amino acids. The V gene lost 3 bases and the J gene lost 6 bases, with 18 bases spanning the gap. Germline V gene lookup returns CDR1 KGHSH and CDR2 LQKENI. The CDR3 spells CASSPKIAVRGNEQFF. As DNA, the CDR3 is TGTGCCAGCTCACCTAAAATAGCGGTCCGTGGCAATGAGCAGTTCTTC.

This clonotype was counted between two and nine times. This chain links TRBV11-2 with TRBJ2-6; 9 bases line up with TRBD2. This CDR3 region has 18 residues. Germline CDR1 and CDR2: SGHAT and FQNNGV. V shed 5 bases and J 4 bases; nucleotides not matched to a gene: 12. CDR3 sequence reads: CASSPGVSGRTGANVLTF. The CDR3 nucleotides read TGTGCCAGCAGCCCTGGGGTTAGCGGGAGAACCGGGGCCAACGTCCTGACTTTC.

This clonotype showed up many times. This sequence joins TRBV20-1 and TRBJ2-3; 8 bases line up with TRBD1. The CDR3 totals 14 residues. CDR1 is DFQATT, CDR2 SNEGSKA, per germline (reference sequence). V dropped 5 bases and J dropped 4; count of bases not matched to a gene: 8. CDR3 protein: CSASGGPWADTQYF. In nucleotides, the CDR3 is TGCAGTGCTTCAGGGGGCCCCTGGGCAGATACGCAGTATTTT.

This clonotype was seen only a few times. This chain joins TRBV28 and TRBJ2-6; no firm D call. CDR1 is MDHEN, CDR2 SYDVKM, per germline. Trimming removed 4 bases at V and 2 bases at J, with 12 bases between. The CDR3 is 16 residues long. CDR3 amino acids: CASSWVRAAGANVLTF. In DNA form, the CDR3 reads TGTGCCAGCAGTTGGGTACGAGCAGCTGGGGCCAACGTCCTGACTTTC.

This clonotype appeared many times. The V gene is TRBV7-9, the J gene TRBJ1-1, with a possible D match to TRBD1 (5 bases). CDR1 is SEHNR and CDR2 is FQNEAQ in the germline V gene (reference sequence). V was cut by 3 bases and J by 10 bases, with 12 bases left in between. The CDR3 loop spans 12 amino acids. CDR3 amino acids: CASSFDQGIAFF. The CDR3 DNA follows: TGTGCCAGCAGCTTTGATCAGGGTATAGCTTTCTTT.

V usage is TRBV11-2 and J usage is TRBJ1-1; 9 nucleotides line up with TRBD1. The length of the CDR3 is 16 residues. Germline CDR1 is SGHAT and CDR2 is FQNNGV. Trimming at V came to 7 bases and at J to 1 base, leaving 10 bases not matched to a gene. This CDR3 is CASNCLSQGANTEAFF. The CDR3 DNA is TGTGCCAGCAACTGCCTATCACAGGGGGCGAACACTGAAGCTTTCTTT.

This clonotype was detected a few times. The genes are TRBV7-9 and TRBJ1-6, with D perhaps matching TRBD1 (6 bases). This CDR3 spans 14 amino acids. V gave up 3 bases and J gave up 9 bases, with 12 bases separating them. In germline, CDR1 is SEHNR, CDR2 FQNEAQ (reference sequence). The CDR3 loop is CASSFGQSISPLHF. CDR3 DNA sequence: TGTGCCAGCAGCTTCGGACAGAGCATTTCACCCCTCCACTTT.